This T cell receptor (beta chain) was sequenced for a study of cytomegalovirus exposure and HLA in healthy donors. On the study more broadly: Caucasian-associated ancestry cluster membership applied to 75% to 85% of approximately 420 genotyped donors.

As regards this clone: The antigen is unknown.

This CDR3 region has 16 residues. CDR1 and CDR2 (germline): ENHRY, SYGVKD. V was shortened by 3 bases and J by 6 bases, with 19 bases between the two germline ends. The study, taken as a whole, reports: Reports indicate that TCR beta sequences accurately predicted the HLA-A and HLA-B alleles of most subjects.

The PCR made use of 60 Vbeta and 13 Jbeta primers. Libraries were prepared by immunoSEQ multiplex PCR; TCRdb keeps only in-frame clonotypes and omits some of them. The sample includes roughly 100,000 clones, about 80% of them seen just once. This clonotype was sampled from a female donor in good health and CMV-seropositive. The specimen sequenced was PBMCs. The rearrangement links TRBV10-3 to TRBJ2-3; possible D gene TRBD2, 6 bases. CDR3 DNA: TGTGCCATCAGTGAAGGCATGGTCGGAGGGGCGGATACGCAGTATTTT. Its translation is CAISEGMVGGADTQYF.